Each of the 24 T cell receptor beta chains below was sequenced from the same sample in a study of spatial heterogeneity in lung cancer. The study's findings and limits: Counts of expanded alpha and beta TCRs within tumors tracked the tumor nonsynonymous mutation count.

Time point meaning: sample taken at primary tumor resection. TCRdb processed the 5' RACE reads anew with MiXCR; each CDR3 protein has one entry. The sample includes about 11,000 distinct CDR3 sequences, around 5.1% of them seen just once. Antigens of these TCRs are unknown. Sequenced material: lung tumor tissue, taken at surgery. These receptors all come from a male donor with early-stage non-small cell lung cancer.

This clonotype was observed many times. The rearrangement uses TRBV14 and TRBJ2-7; 7 positions agree with TRBD1. The CDR3 extends over 14 amino acids. Trimming took 2 bases from V and 2 from J; bases not matched to a gene: 3. CDR1 is SGHDN, CDR2 FVKESK, per germline. The CDR3 nucleotides are TGTGCCAGCAGCCAAAGGACAGGACCCTACGAGCAGTACTTC. Translated, it gives CASSQRTGPYEQYF.

By sample share, this clonotype is medium-sized. This sequence joins TRBV27 and TRBJ1-2; 7 nucleotides align to TRBD1. Trimming at V came to 6 bases and at J to 5 bases, leaving 12 bases not matched to a gene. CDR3 size: 15 residues. CDR1 is MNHEY and CDR2 is SMNVEV in the germline V gene (reference sequence). The CDR3 is CASSPRTGSFYGYTF. In DNA, the CDR3 is TGTGCCAGCAGCCCGAGGACAGGAAGTTTTTATGGCTACACCTTC.

This clonotype was seen repeatedly, ten times or more. This chain connects TRBV4-2 to TRBJ1-2, with 8 bases aligning to TRBD1. Germline CDR1 LGHNA, CDR2 YNFKEQ. V lost 4 bases to trimming and J lost 2 bases; unmatched junction nucleotides: 6. The CDR3 contains 15 residues. CDR3: CASSRGTGENYGYTF. CDR3 sequence (DNA): TGTGCCAGCAGCCGGGGGACAGGAGAAAACTATGGCTACACCTTC.

This clonotype has more than one count but fewer than ten. CDR3 nucleotide sequence: TGTGCCATCAGCGACCTCACGAGACAGGGGCAAGAGACCCAGTACTTC. Protein sequence: CAISDLTRQGQETQYF. The V gene is TRBV10-3, the J gene TRBJ2-5; 8 bases agree with TRBD1. The CDR3 is 16 residues long. CDR1 ENHRY and CDR2 SYGVKD come from the germline V gene. Germline trimming cut 6 bases from V and 2 bases from J; bases unmatched to any gene: 11.

The chain joins TRBV20-1 to TRBJ2-5, with 9 nucleotides matching TRBD1. Per the germline V gene, CDR1 is DFQATT and CDR2 is SNEGSKA (reference sequence). The CDR3 totals 14 residues. Losses at the gene ends were 3 bases for V and 6 bases for J; bases not matched to a gene: 8. The CDR3 spells CSARAGQGVKTQYF. CDR3 coding DNA: TGCAGTGCTAGGGCGGGACAGGGCGTGAAGACCCAGTACTTC.

The V gene is TRBV5-4, the J gene TRBJ2-3; 12 nucleotides line up with TRBD2. The CDR3 runs 16 residues. V lost 4 bases to trimming and J lost 3 bases; unmatched junction nucleotides: 6. Germline V gene lookup returns CDR1 SGHNT and CDR2 YYREEE (reference sequence). CDR3 sequence reads: CASSPRLAGGTDTQYF. Written as DNA, the CDR3 is TGTGCCAGCAGCCCGCGTCTAGCGGGAGGGACAGATACGCAGTATTTT.

This clonotype counts as medium-sized. The J gene is TRBJ1-1, the V gene TRBV4-1, with D unclear. The V gene's germline CDR1 is MGHRA and CDR2 YSYEKL. The germline V and J ends were trimmed by 4 bases and 1 base, with 13 bases remaining between them. The CDR3 length is 15 residues. The CDR3 DNA follows: TGCGCCAGCAGCCCAGGTAACAAGAAGAACACTGAAGCTTTCTTT. It translates to CASSPGNKKNTEAFF.

By proportion, this clonotype is large. The chain carries TRBV10-3 and TRBJ2-7; no reliable D call. Trimming removed 0 bases at V and 7 bases at J, with 4 bases between. From germline, CDR1 is ENHRY and CDR2 SYGVKD. The CDR3 loop spans 11 amino acids. In DNA form, the CDR3 reads TGTGCCATCAGTGAGTCGGTGGAGCAGTACTTC. It translates to CAISESVEQYF.

This clonotype was seen many times. The chain couples TRBV12-5 to TRBJ2-2; D remains unclear. The CDR3 spans 11 residues. V shed 6 bases and J shed 3 bases, with 2 bases lying between them. Looked up from germline, CDR1 is LGHNT and CDR2 is FRNRAP. CDR3 sequence: CASGDTGELFF. Here the CDR3 DNA reads TGTGCTAGTGGGGACACCGGGGAGCTGTTTTTT.

This clonotype is medium-sized (0.01 to 0.1%) by share. CDR3 bases: TGTGCCGCAGAACCTGGACTAGGCACAGATACGCAGTATTTT. Its protein product is CAAEPGLGTDTQYF. This chain connects TRBV10-3 to TRBJ2-3; 7 nucleotides align to TRBD2. The CDR3 length is 14 residues. CDR1 is ENHRY and CDR2 is SYGVKD in the germline V gene. The V gene end was trimmed by 11 bases and the J gene end by 1 base; junction bases not matched to a gene: 9.

This clonotype was counted at least ten times. The chain employs TRBV10-3 and TRBJ2-5; D is uncertain. The germline V gene encodes CDR1 ENHRY and CDR2 SYGVKD. Trimming removed 0 bases from V and 1 base from J, with 6 bases in between. The CDR3 has 14 residues. CDR3 amino acids: CAISESRFQETQYF. CDR3 DNA sequence: TGTGCCATCAGTGAGTCCCGGTTCCAAGAGACCCAGTACTTC.

This clonotype was seen many times. The chain uses TRBV12-3 or TRBV12-4 and TRBJ2-7, with a tentative D call TRBD2 (6 bases). The V end was cut by 5 bases, the J end by 0 bases, with 14 bases between. The CDR3 sequence is 15 residues long. The CDR3 nucleotides are TGTGCCAGCAGTACCTCGACCGGGAGCTCCTACGAGCAGTACTTC. It specifies CASSTSTGSSYEQYF.

This clonotype was counted at least ten times. The chain is built from TRBV24-1 and TRBJ2-3; perhaps TRBD1 as D (5 bases). The CDR3 contains 14 residues. The germline CDR1 and CDR2 sequences are KGHDR and SFDVKD. Trimming left V 5 bases short and J 1 base short, with 9 bases between. The CDR3 here is CATSGGFRTDTQYF. The CDR3 DNA follows: TGTGCCACCAGTGGGGGCTTCCGCACAGATACGCAGTATTTT.

This clonotype occurred many times. CDR3 protein: CASSWTVNQPQHF. In nucleotides, the CDR3 is TGTGCCAGCAGTTGGACAGTAAATCAGCCCCAGCATTTT. The chain recombines TRBV27 with TRBJ1-5, with D possibly matching TRBD1 (6 bases). This CDR3 contains 13 residues. Germline V gene sequence: CDR1 MNHEY, CDR2 SMNVEV (reference sequence). The ends were cut back, 4 bases at V and 4 bases at J, with 8 bases in the middle.

This clonotype was seen repeatedly, ten times or more. A much larger clonotype is one base distant, so this may be a read error. V and J are TRBV3-1 and TRBJ2-1, with 9 nucleotides matching TRBD2. CDR3 length: 15 residues. In germline, CDR1 is LGHDT, CDR2 YNNKEL (reference sequence). The CDR3 spells CVSSPSGGLGNEQFF. DNA of the CDR3: TGTGTCAGCAGCCCCAGCGGGGGGCTCGGAAATGAGCAGTTCTTC.

This clonotype was observed at least ten times. CDR3 in amino acids: CASSLPPYEQYF. As DNA, the CDR3 is TGTGCCAGCAGTTTACCTCCCTACGAGCAGTACTTC. The V gene is TRBV12-3 or TRBV12-4, the J gene TRBJ2-7; D is unclear. This CDR3 is built from 12 residues. V was clipped by 2 bases and J by 2 bases, with 4 bases between them.

In its sample, this clonotype is medium-sized. The chain couples TRBV20-1 to TRBJ1-2; no clear D. The CDR3 is made up of 14 amino acids. Per germline, CDR1 DFQATT and CDR2 SNEGSKA (reference sequence). V was pared by 4 bases and J by 0 bases, with 12 bases between. The CDR3 nucleotides read TGCAGTGCTAATTTCCCCGAGGCTAACTATGGCTACACCTTC. As protein: CSANFPEANYGYTF.

Relative to its sample, this clonotype is medium-sized. The chain couples TRBV9 to TRBJ1-5; 11 bases are shared with TRBD1. J was trimmed by 4 bases and V by 3 bases; bases with no gene match: 6. This CDR3 is built from 16 residues. Looked up from germline, CDR1 is SGDLS and CDR2 is YYNGEE. The CDR3 loop is CASSAGTGGENQPQHF. In DNA form, the CDR3 reads TGTGCCAGCAGCGCCGGGACAGGGGGAGAAAATCAGCCCCAGCATTTT.

This clonotype occurred many times. The chain is built from TRBV5-4 and TRBJ2-7, with 9 bases that match TRBD1. The CDR3 runs 13 residues. Germline values: CDR1 SGHNT, CDR2 YYREEE (reference sequence). The junction had 6 bases not matched to a gene; V was cut back by 4 bases and J by 7 bases. DNA for the CDR3: TGTGCCAGCAGCCAAGGACAGGGGAGGGAGCAGTACTTC. Translation: CASSQGQGREQYF.

At least ten counts were recorded for this clonotype. The chain recombines TRBV11-2 with TRBJ1-1; D is possibly TRBD1 (5 bases). Trimming removed 5 bases at V and 11 bases at J, with 21 bases between. The CDR3 spans 14 residues. The germline V gene has CDR1 SGHAT and CDR2 FQNNGV. The CDR3 nucleotides are TGTGCCAGCAGCCCCGTTGGAGGGACCGGGAGGGCTTTCTTT. Its protein is CASSPVGGTGRAFF.

In its sample, this clonotype was seen many times. The chain combines TRBV24-1 with TRBJ2-5, with a weak D call TRBD1 (6 bases). This CDR3 contains 12 residues. The V end lost 6 bases, the J end lost 5 bases, and 9 bases lay between the germline ends. Looked up from germline, CDR1 is KGHDR and CDR2 is SFDVKD. This CDR3 reads CATSPGGETQYF. The CDR3 DNA is TGTGCCACCAGTCCTGGGGGCGAGACCCAGTACTTC.

The chain has TRBV9 and TRBJ1-4; D perhaps matches TRBD1 (5 bases). CDR1 is SGDLS, CDR2 YYNGEE, per germline. Trimming stripped 0 bases from V and 7 bases from J, with 13 bases between. CDR3 length equals 15 residues. Here the CDR3 reads CASSVDGAPSEKLFF. DNA of the CDR3: TGTGCCAGCAGCGTAGATGGGGCGCCTTCTGAAAAACTGTTTTTT.

The chain joins TRBV7-9 to TRBJ2-6; D is unresolved. V gave up 4 bases and J gave up 0 bases, with 7 bases separating them. The CDR3 has 15 residues. Germline V CDR1 and CDR2: SEHNR, FQNEAQ (reference sequence). CDR3 bases: TGTGCCAGCAGCTCGCTGAGCTCTGGGGCCAACGTCCTGACTTTC. Residues: CASSSLSSGANVLTF.

This clonotype was counted many times. This chain links TRBV20-1 with TRBJ1-5; tentative D call: TRBD1 (6 bases). The CDR3 consists of 14 residues. Per germline, CDR1 DFQATT and CDR2 SNEGSKA (reference sequence). Trimming took 2 bases from V and 5 from J, leaving 13 bases between them. The CDR3 protein is CSARPGAGDQPQHF. Here the CDR3 DNA reads TGCAGTGCTAGACCGGGGGCGGGGGATCAGCCCCAGCATTTT.